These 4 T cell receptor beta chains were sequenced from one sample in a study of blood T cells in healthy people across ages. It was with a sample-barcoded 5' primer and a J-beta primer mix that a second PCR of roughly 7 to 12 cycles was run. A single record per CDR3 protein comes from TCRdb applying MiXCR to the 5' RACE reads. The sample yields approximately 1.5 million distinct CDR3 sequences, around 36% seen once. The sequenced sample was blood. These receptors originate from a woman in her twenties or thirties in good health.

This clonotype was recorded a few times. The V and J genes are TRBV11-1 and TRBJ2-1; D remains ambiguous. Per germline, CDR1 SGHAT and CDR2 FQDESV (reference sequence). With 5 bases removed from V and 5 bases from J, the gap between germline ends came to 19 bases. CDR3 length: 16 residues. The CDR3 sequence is CASSRARSTKNNEQFF. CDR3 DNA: TGTGCCAGCAGCCGGGCCAGGTCCACGAAAAACAATGAGCAGTTCTTC.

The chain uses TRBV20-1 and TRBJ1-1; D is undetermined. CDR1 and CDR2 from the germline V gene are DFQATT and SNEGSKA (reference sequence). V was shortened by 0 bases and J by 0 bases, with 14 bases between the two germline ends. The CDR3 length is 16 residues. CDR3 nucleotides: TGCAGTGCTAGAGAGACCCAACAGAGATTGAACACTGAAGCTTTCTTT. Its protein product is CSARETQQRLNTEAFF.

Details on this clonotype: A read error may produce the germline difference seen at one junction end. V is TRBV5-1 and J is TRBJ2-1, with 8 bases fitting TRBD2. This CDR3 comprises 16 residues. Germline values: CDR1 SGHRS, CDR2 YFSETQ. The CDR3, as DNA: TGCGCCGGCAGCTTGGAGGAAGCGGGGGCCTACAATGAGCAGTTCTTC. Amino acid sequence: CAGSLEEAGAYNEQFF.

The CDR3 DNA reads as TGCGCCAGCAGCCAAGGTACGGAGGGCTACGAGCAGTACTTC. Its protein is CASSQGTEGYEQYF. V gene TRBV4-1 combines with J gene TRBJ2-7, with D tentatively TRBD2 (6 bases). The CDR3 contains 14 residues. Trimming cost V 1 base and J 3 bases, with 10 bases left between them. Per the germline V gene, CDR1 is MGHRA and CDR2 is YSYEKL.